The clone carrying this T cell receptor beta chain was counted a single time. Its antigen is unknown. The source of the sample is a study of T cell repertoires in cytomegalovirus infection. The CDR3 is 14 residues long. The germline CDR1 and CDR2 sequences are SGHNT and YYREEE (reference sequence). V lost 1 base and J 16 bases, leaving 18 bases between the germline ends. In TCRdb, the reads were re-called with MiXCR into one record per CDR3 protein. The sample carries roughly 120,000 distinct CDR3 sequences, 10% recorded once. This receptor was identified in a human donor in good health (CMV status not recorded). Some clones in this sample may be carry-over from other donors' samples. The sequencing sample was made of PBMCs, sequenced either directly or after in vitro stimulation (not recorded which). The V gene is TRBV5-4, the J gene TRBJ1-6, with D possibly TRBD1 on 5 matching bases. This CDR3 reads CASSLRRSGSHLHF. The CDR3 DNA sequence: TGTGCCAGCAGCTTGCGGAGGTCAGGGTCCCATCTCCACTTT.